This T cell receptor (beta chain) was profiled in a study of blood T cell dynamics during melanoma immunotherapy. Looking at the study overall: Metastatic melanoma patients received first-line pembrolizumab or nivolumab plus ipilimumab.

The V gene's germline CDR1 is KGHSH and CDR2 LQKENI. V lost 4 bases and J lost 5; bases outside the gene matches: 8. CDR3 length equals 16 residues. With respect to this clone: As yet, its antigen is unknown.

Here immunoSEQ multiplex PCR was the method, and the copy in TCRdb shows in-frame clones only, minus some. The sample records more than 8,000 clones, more than 75% being singletons. Notes on the study in general: It remained unknown if the driving T cell clones were melanoma-specific.

Time point of the sample: week 3, after first cycle of checkpoint inhibitor. Disease control meant complete response, partial response or stable disease at 12 weeks. No patient had earlier systemic cancer treatment, concurrent immunosuppressants, or another active cancer. This chain uses TRBV18 with TRBJ1-5; 10 nucleotides match TRBD1. The receptor was derived from a human donor with melanoma. The source was blood, collected from a patient treated with checkpoint blockade. The CDR3 DNA sequence: TGTGCCAGCTCACTTCTTCCAGGACAGGGGGATCAGCCCCAGCATTTT. Translation: CASSLLPGQGDQPQHF.